The source of this T cell receptor (beta chain) is a study of T cells after yellow fever vaccination. TCRdb re-derived calls from the 5' RACE reads in MiXCR, one entry per CDR3 protein. The sample has 100,000 to 150,000 distinct CDR3 sequences, over 12% seen once. This clonotype showed up just a few times. Its specificity is not known. The study, taken as a whole, reports: Researchers report a weaker secondary response that nonetheless peaked faster, day 5 versus 15.

Germline CDR1 MNHNS, CDR2 SASEGT. This CDR3 has 12 amino acids. Trimming removed 11 bases from V and 2 bases from J, with 12 bases in between. This specimen consisted of CD8+ T cells sorted from PBMCs, obtained 5 days after the yellow fever booster vaccination. The sequence was collected from a man aged 18 to 29 who received the YFV17D yellow fever vaccine. The V and J genes are TRBV6-1 and TRBJ2-5; no firm D call. In DNA, the CDR3 is TGTGCCTGCGGTGGGCGGCAAGAGACCCAGTACTTC. Amino acid sequence: CACGGRQETQYF.